Listed below are T cell receptor beta chains from one sample, sequenced in a study of blood T cell repertoires in COVID-19. Measured with immunoSEQ multiplex PCR; TCRdb has only the in-frame clones, and not every one. The table lists about 120,000 clones, roughly 88% of them singletons. The material sequenced was peripheral blood. These receptors were taken from a woman in her 70s with acute or convalescent COVID-19. CDR3s include the opening cysteine and the closing phenylalanine or tryptophan. D genes are given only for firm matches. For some rows the clone size is stated as once, few or many, or as a class when expanded; others skip it.

v_call: TRBV2; clone_size: NA; j_call: TRBJ1-4; d_call: TRBD1; cdr3_nt: TGTGCCAGCAGTGGGGGGACAGGTTCATCAACTAATGAAAAACTGTTTTTT; cdr3_aa: CASSGGTGSSTNEKLFF
v_call: TRBV29-1; clone_size: NA; j_call: TRBJ1-1; d_call: NA; cdr3_nt: TGCAGCGCCAATCCCTCAGGGTCGACCACTGAAGCTTTCTTT; cdr3_aa: CSANPSGSTTEAFF
v_call: TRBV23-1; clone_size: NA; j_call: TRBJ2-2; d_call: TRBD1; cdr3_nt: TGCGCCAGCAGTCCTCCGGGGGGACAGGGACACGGGGAGCTGTTTTTT; cdr3_aa: CASSPPGGQGHGELFF
v_call: TRBV29-1; clone_size: NA; j_call: TRBJ2-1; d_call: TRBD2; cdr3_nt: TGCAGCGTTGAGCCCGGGGGAGCGGGAAGGTCTAGGGAGCAGTTCTTC; cdr3_aa: CSVEPGGAGRSREQFF
v_call: TRBV18; clone_size: NA; j_call: TRBJ2-1; d_call: TRBD1; cdr3_nt: TGTGCCAGCTCACCGGGGACAGGGGACCTCAGGGAGCAGTTCTTC; cdr3_aa: CASSPGTGDLREQFF
v_call: TRBV7-3; clone_size: NA; j_call: TRBJ2-2; d_call: TRBD1; cdr3_nt: TGTGCCAGCAGCCGACAGGGGTCAAACACCGGGGAGCTGTTTTTT; cdr3_aa: CASSRQGSNTGELFF
v_call: TRBV5-8; clone_size: NA; j_call: TRBJ1-2; d_call: NA; cdr3_nt: TGTGCCAGCAGCTTGGTACCCCAGGGGCTCTATGGCTACACCTTC; cdr3_aa: CASSLVPQGLYGYTF
v_call: TRBV19; clone_size: once; j_call: TRBJ2-1; d_call: TRBD1; cdr3_nt: TGTGCCAGCGGTGGACAGGTGAACAATGAGCAGTTCTTC; cdr3_aa: CASGGQVNNEQFF
v_call: TRBV9; clone_size: once; j_call: TRBJ2-1; d_call: TRBD2; cdr3_nt: TGTGCCAGCAGCGTAGCAGCTAGCGGGGGGTACAATGAGCAGTTCTTC; cdr3_aa: CASSVAASGGYNEQFF
v_call: TRBV28; clone_size: NA; j_call: TRBJ2-7; d_call: NA; cdr3_nt: TGTGCCAGCAGATCCCTGAGGAGAGGTTCTTCCTACGAGCAGTACTTC; cdr3_aa: CASRSLRRGSSYEQYF
v_call: TRBV5-1; clone_size: NA; j_call: TRBJ2-2; d_call: TRBD2; cdr3_nt: TGCGCCAGCAGCTTGGATGGGGGACTATCCTTAATTAACACCGGGGAGCTGTTTTTT; cdr3_aa: CASSLDGGLSLINTGELFF
v_call: TRBV5-6; clone_size: few; j_call: TRBJ1-2; d_call: NA; cdr3_nt: TGTGCCAGCAGGAGCTCCGGCTATGGCTACACCTTC; cdr3_aa: CASRSSGYGYTF
v_call: TRBV6-6; clone_size: NA; j_call: TRBJ2-3; d_call: TRBD2; cdr3_nt: TGTGCCAGCAGTCGACTAGCGGGAGGGAGCACAGATACGCAGTATTTT; cdr3_aa: CASSRLAGGSTDTQYF
v_call: TRBV19; clone_size: NA; j_call: TRBJ1-2; d_call: TRBD1; cdr3_nt: TGTGCCAGTAAGACAGGGTTTGAAGGGGATGGCTACACCTTC; cdr3_aa: CASKTGFEGDGYTF
v_call: TRBV7-9; clone_size: NA; j_call: TRBJ2-2; d_call: TRBD1; cdr3_nt: TGTGCCAGCAGCCGAGACAGGGGCGCCGACACCGGGGAGCTGTTTTTT; cdr3_aa: CASSRDRGADTGELFF
v_call: TRBV5-4; clone_size: NA; j_call: TRBJ2-1; d_call: TRBD2; cdr3_nt: TGTGCCAGCAGCTTGGGGACTAGCTCAACCGATGAGCAGTTCTTC; cdr3_aa: CASSLGTSSTDEQFF
v_call: TRBV5-1; clone_size: NA; j_call: TRBJ2-1; d_call: TRBD1; cdr3_nt: TGCGCCAGCAGCTCAACCGGGACAGGGGATCGAAATGAGCAGTTCTTC; cdr3_aa: CASSSTGTGDRNEQFF
v_call: TRBV5-1; clone_size: NA; j_call: TRBJ1-2; d_call: TRBD1; cdr3_nt: TGCGCCAGCAGCTCCGTACAGGGGGCTTCCAACTATGGCTACACCTTC; cdr3_aa: CASSSVQGASNYGYTF
v_call: TRBV6-4; clone_size: NA; j_call: TRBJ2-1; d_call: NA; cdr3_nt: TGTGCCAGCAGTGGCTTAAGAGGGCGTGAGCAGTTCTTC; cdr3_aa: CASSGLRGREQFF
v_call: TRBV3-1/TRBV3-2; clone_size: NA; j_call: TRBJ2-5; d_call: TRBD2; cdr3_nt: TGTGCCAGCAGCCAAAAATTGGCGGGAGTGAGAGAGACCCAGTACTTC; cdr3_aa: CASSQKLAGVRETQYF
v_call: TRBV5-4; clone_size: NA; j_call: TRBJ1-2; d_call: NA; cdr3_nt: TGTGCCAGCAGCTTCAGGGATCTCTATGGCTACACCTTC; cdr3_aa: CASSFRDLYGYTF
v_call: TRBV7-3; clone_size: NA; j_call: TRBJ2-2; d_call: TRBD2; cdr3_nt: TGTGCCAGCAGCTTAAAAGGGGAGGGCACCGGGGAGCTGTTTTTT; cdr3_aa: CASSLKGEGTGELFF
v_call: TRBV2; clone_size: NA; j_call: TRBJ2-5; d_call: TRBD2; cdr3_nt: TGTGCCAGCAGGGGACTAGCGGAGACCCAGTACTTC; cdr3_aa: CASRGLAETQYF
v_call: TRBV19; clone_size: few; j_call: TRBJ1-1; d_call: NA; cdr3_nt: TGTGCCAGTAGTATAGGCGGGGGGACGAACACTGAAGCTTTCTTT; cdr3_aa: CASSIGGGTNTEAFF
v_call: TRBV9; clone_size: NA; j_call: TRBJ1-6; d_call: TRBD1; cdr3_nt: TGTGCCAGCAGCGTAGGTAGACAGGGGGAATCACCCCTCCACTTT; cdr3_aa: CASSVGRQGESPLHF
v_call: TRBV4-1; clone_size: NA; j_call: TRBJ1-1; d_call: NA; cdr3_nt: TGCGCCAGCAGCCCTCGGGGGTCCAGGAACACTGAAGCTTTCTTT; cdr3_aa: CASSPRGSRNTEAFF
v_call: TRBV10-3; clone_size: NA; j_call: TRBJ2-3; d_call: TRBD2; cdr3_nt: TGTGCCATCGGGTGGACTAGCGGTTTCACAGATACGCAGTATTTT; cdr3_aa: CAIGWTSGFTDTQYF
v_call: TRBV9; clone_size: NA; j_call: TRBJ1-4; d_call: TRBD1; cdr3_nt: TGTGCCAGCAGCCCCAGACAGGGGTGGACTAATGAAAAACTGTTTTTT; cdr3_aa: CASSPRQGWTNEKLFF
v_call: TRBV7-9; clone_size: NA; j_call: TRBJ2-1; d_call: TRBD2; cdr3_nt: TGTGCCAGCAGCTTAGGGCCGGGACTAACATACAATGAGCAGTTCTTC; cdr3_aa: CASSLGPGLTYNEQFF
v_call: TRBV5-1; clone_size: NA; j_call: TRBJ2-5; d_call: NA; cdr3_nt: TGCGCCAGCAGCTTGGGGCGGGGCCAAGAGACCCAGTACTTC; cdr3_aa: CASSLGRGQETQYF
v_call: TRBV11-3; clone_size: NA; j_call: TRBJ2-1; d_call: NA; cdr3_nt: TGTGCCAGCAGCGAGACAACCTACAATGAGCAGTTCTTC; cdr3_aa: CASSETTYNEQFF
v_call: TRBV3-1/TRBV3-2; clone_size: NA; j_call: TRBJ1-1; d_call: TRBD1; cdr3_nt: TGTGCCAGCAGTCCAGGGGACAGGGATAGGGCTTTCTTT; cdr3_aa: CASSPGDRDRAFF
v_call: TRBV7-3; clone_size: NA; j_call: TRBJ2-1; d_call: TRBD2; cdr3_nt: TGTGCCAGCAGCCGGACTGGGCGGGGGGAAAATGAGCAGTTCTTC; cdr3_aa: CASSRTGRGENEQFF
v_call: TRBV7-9; clone_size: NA; j_call: TRBJ2-7; d_call: TRBD2; cdr3_nt: TGTGCCAGCAGCTTGACTAGCGGGGGGGCGAGCGAGCAGTACTTC; cdr3_aa: CASSLTSGGASEQYF
v_call: TRBV6-4; clone_size: NA; j_call: TRBJ1-5; d_call: TRBD1; cdr3_nt: TGTGCCAGCAGCCCGGACAGGCACCAGCCCCAGCATTTT; cdr3_aa: CASSPDRHQPQHF
v_call: TRBV19; clone_size: few; j_call: TRBJ2-2; d_call: NA; cdr3_nt: TGTGCCACAGGGAACACCGGGGAGCTGTTTTTT; cdr3_aa: CATGNTGELFF
v_call: TRBV14; clone_size: NA; j_call: TRBJ1-1; d_call: TRBD1; cdr3_nt: TGTGCCAGCAGCCAGAAGACAGGGGGGAACACTGAAGCTTTCTTT; cdr3_aa: CASSQKTGGNTEAFF
v_call: TRBV28; clone_size: NA; j_call: TRBJ1-5; d_call: NA; cdr3_nt: TGTGCCAGCAGTCCCCAGGGAAGGGGGTGGGATCAGCCCCAGCATTTT; cdr3_aa: CASSPQGRGWDQPQHF
v_call: TRBV27; clone_size: few; j_call: TRBJ2-7; d_call: TRBD2; cdr3_nt: TGTGCCAGCAGTTTATGGAGCGGGGTGAGCTCCTACGAGCAGTACTTC; cdr3_aa: CASSLWSGVSSYEQYF
v_call: TRBV10-3; clone_size: NA; j_call: TRBJ1-1; d_call: NA; cdr3_nt: TGTGCCATCAGCCCTTTAGGGAGGGCGAACACTGAAGCTTTCTTT; cdr3_aa: CAISPLGRANTEAFF
v_call: TRBV28; clone_size: NA; j_call: TRBJ1-5; d_call: NA; cdr3_nt: TGTGCCAGCAGCCCTCGGTTGTATCAGCCCCAGCATTTT; cdr3_aa: CASSPRLYQPQHF
v_call: TRBV6-5; clone_size: NA; j_call: TRBJ1-2; d_call: TRBD1; cdr3_nt: TGTGCCAGCAAGTTGGGGACAGCTGGCTACACCTTC; cdr3_aa: CASKLGTAGYTF